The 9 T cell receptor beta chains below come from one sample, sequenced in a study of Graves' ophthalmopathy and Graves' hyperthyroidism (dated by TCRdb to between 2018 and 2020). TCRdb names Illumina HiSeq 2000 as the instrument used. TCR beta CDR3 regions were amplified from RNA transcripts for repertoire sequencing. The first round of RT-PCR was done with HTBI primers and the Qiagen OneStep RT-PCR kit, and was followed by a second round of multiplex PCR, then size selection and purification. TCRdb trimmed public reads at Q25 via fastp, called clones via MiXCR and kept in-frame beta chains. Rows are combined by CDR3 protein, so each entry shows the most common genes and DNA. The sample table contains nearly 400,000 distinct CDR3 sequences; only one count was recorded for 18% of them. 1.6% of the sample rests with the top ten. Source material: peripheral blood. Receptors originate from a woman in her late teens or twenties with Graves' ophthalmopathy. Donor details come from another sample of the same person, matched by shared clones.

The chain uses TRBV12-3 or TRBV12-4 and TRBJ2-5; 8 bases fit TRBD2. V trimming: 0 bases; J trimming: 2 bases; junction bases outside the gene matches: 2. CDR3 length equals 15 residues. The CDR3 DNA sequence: TGTGCCAGCAGTTTAGCGCAGCGGGGGCAAGAGACCCAGTACTTC. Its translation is CASSLAQRGQETQYF.

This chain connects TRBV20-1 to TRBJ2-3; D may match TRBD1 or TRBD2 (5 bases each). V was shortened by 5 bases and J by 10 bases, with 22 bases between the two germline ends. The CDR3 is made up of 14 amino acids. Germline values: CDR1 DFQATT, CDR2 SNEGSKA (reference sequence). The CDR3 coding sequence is TGCAGTGCTTCCCACGCCCGGGACCTCAGCCCGCAGTATTTT. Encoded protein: CSASHARDLSPQYF.

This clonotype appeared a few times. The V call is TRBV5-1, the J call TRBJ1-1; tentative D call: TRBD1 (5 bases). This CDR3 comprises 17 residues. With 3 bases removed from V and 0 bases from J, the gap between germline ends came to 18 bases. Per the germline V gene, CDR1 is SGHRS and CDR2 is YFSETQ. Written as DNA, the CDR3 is TGCGCCAGCAGCTCCTACCTGGGCAGGGTAATGAACACTGAAGCTTTCTTT. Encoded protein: CASSSYLGRVMNTEAFF.

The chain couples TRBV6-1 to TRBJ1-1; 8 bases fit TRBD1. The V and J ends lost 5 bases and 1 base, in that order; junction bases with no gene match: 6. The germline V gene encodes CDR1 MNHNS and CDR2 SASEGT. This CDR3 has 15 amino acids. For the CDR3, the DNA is TGTGCCAGCAGTCGACAGGGGCTACCGAACACTGAAGCTTTCTTT. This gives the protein CASSRQGLPNTEAFF.

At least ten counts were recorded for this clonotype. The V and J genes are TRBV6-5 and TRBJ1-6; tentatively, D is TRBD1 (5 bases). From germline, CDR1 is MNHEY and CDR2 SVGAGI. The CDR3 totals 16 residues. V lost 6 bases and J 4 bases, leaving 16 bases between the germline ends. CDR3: CASRAGTATYNSPLHF. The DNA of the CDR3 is TGTGCCAGCAGGGCCGGGACGGCGACTTATAATTCACCCCTCCACTTT.

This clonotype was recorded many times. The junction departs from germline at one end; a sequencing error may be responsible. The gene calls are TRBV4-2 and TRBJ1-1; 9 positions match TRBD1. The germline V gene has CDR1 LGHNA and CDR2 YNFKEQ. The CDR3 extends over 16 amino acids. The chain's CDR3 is CASSQETGGMNTGAFF. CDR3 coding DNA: TGTGCCAGCAGCCAAGAGACAGGGGGGATGAACACTGGAGCTTTCTTT.

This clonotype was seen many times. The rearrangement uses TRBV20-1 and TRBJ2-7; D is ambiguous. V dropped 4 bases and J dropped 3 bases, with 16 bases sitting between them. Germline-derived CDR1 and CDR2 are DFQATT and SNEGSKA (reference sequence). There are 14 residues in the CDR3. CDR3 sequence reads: CSANFLPANYEQYF. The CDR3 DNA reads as TGCAGTGCTAATTTCCTCCCCGCCAACTACGAGCAGTACTTC.

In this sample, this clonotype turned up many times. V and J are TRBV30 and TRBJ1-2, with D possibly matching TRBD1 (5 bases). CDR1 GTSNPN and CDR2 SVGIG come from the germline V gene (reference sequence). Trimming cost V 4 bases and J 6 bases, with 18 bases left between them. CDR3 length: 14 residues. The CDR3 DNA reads TGTGCCTGGAACGGGGACGGCCGATATCATGGCTACACCTTC. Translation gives CAWNGDGRYHGYTF.

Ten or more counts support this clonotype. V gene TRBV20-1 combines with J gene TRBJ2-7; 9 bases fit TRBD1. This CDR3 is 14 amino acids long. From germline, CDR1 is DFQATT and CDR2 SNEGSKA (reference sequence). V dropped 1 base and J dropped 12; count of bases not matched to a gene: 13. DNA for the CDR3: TGCAGTGCTAGAGCTGCTGCGGGACAGGGTCCGAGGTACTTC. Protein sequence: CSARAAAGQGPRYF.